This TCR beta chain was captured by sequencing in a study of CD8+ T cells in alopecia areata. Across the study: Scoring treated patients' severity relied on the percentage of scalp area affected.

As for treatment: oral pan-JAK inhibitor, 5-10 mg twice daily. The study team obtained lesional scalp punch biopsies and peripheral blood from alopecia areata patients. V gave up 7 bases and J gave up 1 base, with 12 bases separating them. Germline V CDR1 and CDR2: MNHEY, SVGAGI. CDR3 length equals 14 residues. RNA was isolated and reverse transcribed to cDNA, the sequencing template. The method was immunoSEQ multiplex PCR; TCRdb's version includes in-frame clones alone and lacks a portion of them. The table has approximately 210,000 clones, around 66% seen once. The sample here was CD4+ T cells sorted from blood, taken at approximately week 42, from a patient treated with tofacitinib. The clonotype comes from a human donor with alopecia areata. This chain connects TRBV6-5 to TRBJ2-3; D call uncertain. This chain's CDR3 is CASNLGQGTDTQYF. DNA for the CDR3: TGTGCCAGCAACTTGGGCCAGGGCACAGATACGCAGTATTTT.